Following are 5 T cell receptor beta chains from one sample sequenced in a study of T cells in Graves' hyperthyroidism and ophthalmopathy. Amplification of TCR beta CDR3 regions was performed using RNA transcripts as template. First-round RT-PCR targeting the TCR CDR3 was performed with the HTBI primer set. TCRdb reprocessed the multiplex PCR reads with MiXCR, giving one entry per CDR3 protein. The top ten hold roughly 50% of the sample, which has 210,000 or so distinct CDR3 sequences, 15% to 20% seen once. The sequencing sample was made of blood. Every receptor here comes from a man aged 50-59 years with Graves' hyperthyroidism.

There are many counts of this clonotype. This rearrangement joins TRBV30 to TRBJ2-2; D is ambiguous. CDR1 is GTSNPN, CDR2 SVGIG, per germline (reference sequence). The germline V and J ends were trimmed by 6 bases and 8 bases, with 13 bases remaining between them. There are 12 residues in the CDR3. The CDR3 nucleotides read TGTGCCTGTATCCTAGTGTGGGGGGAGCTGTTTTTT. This sequence encodes CACILVWGELFF.

This clonotype turned up a few times. This rearrangement joins TRBV6-1 to TRBJ2-3; D might be TRBD2 (8 bases). The CDR3 is made up of 19 amino acids. Germline V CDR1 and CDR2: MNHNS, SASEGT. The V end lost 8 bases, the J end lost 3 bases, and 30 bases lay between the germline ends. DNA of the CDR3: TGTGCCAGCCATACCGACAGGGCCCCAGCGGGAGTGTCAACAGATACGCAGTATTTT. This gives the protein CASHTDRAPAGVSTDTQYF.

This clonotype was recorded at least ten times. The CDR3 region is CASSSGTSVSYEQYF. CDR3 nucleotides: TGTGCCAGCAGCTCGGGGACTAGCGTGTCCTACGAGCAGTACTTC. The rearrangement links TRBV7-9 to TRBJ2-7; 10 bases line up with TRBD2. Germline assignment: CDR1 SEHNR and CDR2 FQNEAQ (reference sequence). The trim removed 4 bases at V and 1 base at J, leaving 4 bases unmatched. The CDR3 is 15 amino acids.

The sample holds a few counts of this clonotype. Germline is not matched at one junction end, which may reflect a read error. DNA of the CDR3: TGTGCCGGCAGCCGGAGAGGGCTCGCGAACACCGGGGAGCTGTTTTTT. Translated, it gives CAGSRRGLANTGELFF. The chain combines TRBV7-2 with TRBJ2-2; D perhaps matches TRBD2 (5 bases). CDR1 is SGHTA and CDR2 is FQGNSA in the germline V gene. The CDR3 is made up of 16 amino acids.

In this sample, this clonotype turned up many times. The CDR3: CASSPSGAGRWEQYF. The CDR3 coding sequence is TGTGCCAGCAGCCCGAGTGGCGCAGGTCGATGGGAGCAGTACTTC. This rearrangement joins TRBV3-1 to TRBJ2-7; D is uncertain. The CDR3 loop spans 15 amino acids. V was pared by 4 bases and J by 7 bases, with 20 bases between. The germline gives CDR1 LGHDT, CDR2 YNNKEL (reference sequence).